The text below deals with one TCR beta chain. The data belong to a study of T cell changes during pregnancy in multiple sclerosis. Trimming removed 8 bases from V and 4 bases from J, with 11 bases in between. There are 12 residues in the CDR3. The germline V gene encodes CDR1 MDHEN and CDR2 SYDVKM. Measured with immunoSEQ multiplex PCR; TCRdb has only the in-frame clones, and not every one. The sample has tens of thousands of clones, approximately 92% seen once. The chain couples TRBV28 to TRBJ1-2; no firm D call. The clonotype comes from a female donor in good health, enrolled as a control in a pregnancy study. The material sequenced was CD4+ T cells from peripheral blood mononuclear cells, taken in the second trimester of pregnancy. CDR3 sequence reads: CASSLPGYGYTF. CDR3 coding DNA: TGTGCCAGCTCCCTACCCGGCTATGGCTACACCTTC.